This TCR beta chain was obtained from a study of blood T cell repertoires in COVID-19. Study in general: COVID-19 samples from acute and convalescent phases originated in the United States, Italy and Spain. PBMCs, B-cell-depleted T cells, or T cells were the source of the cDNA or gDNA that made up the material.

Trimming left V 7 bases short and J 3 bases short, with 14 bases between. Germline V CDR1 and CDR2: SGHRS, YFSETQ. The CDR3 consists of 14 residues. TCRdb keeps only in-frame clones here, not all; method: immunoSEQ multiplex PCR. The sample includes over 150,000 clones, around 85% seen only once; the top ten take around 21%. The sequencing sample was made of peripheral blood. The genes are TRBV5-1 and TRBJ1-3; D unclear. The source of this sequence is a man aged 65 to 85 with active or convalescent COVID-19. The CDR3 region has the DNA TGCGCCAGCTCCTCCGGTGGAGGTGGAAACACCATATATTTT. Amino acid sequence: CASSSGGGGNTIYF.